A selection of T cell receptor beta chains follows, all from one sample in a study of identical twins. TCRdb re-called the 5' RACE reads through MiXCR, storing one row per CDR3 protein. Of 200,000 to 300,000 distinct CDR3 sequences detected, roughly a tenth appear once; the ten largest clones hold 10%. Material: memory T cells sorted from blood. These receptors were obtained from a man aged 45-65 years in good health. Both conserved end residues are part of each CDR3. The D gene is left open where the match is weak. Clone size is given for some rows only: seen once, a few or many times, or a class if the clone is expanded.

clone size	V gene	D gene	J gene	CDR3 protein	CDR3 DNA
-	TRBV19	TRBD2	TRBJ2-5	CASSLRGLKETQYF	TGTGCCAGTAGTCTGCGGGGACTAAAAGAGACCCAGTACTTC
-	TRBV6-1	TRBD1	TRBJ2-2	CASNPGTGDTGELFF	TGTGCCAGCAACCCCGGGACAGGTGACACCGGGGAGCTGTTTTTT
many	TRBV20-1	-	TRBJ2-7	CSARGQTYEQYF	TGCAGTGCTAGGGGACAAACCTACGAGCAGTACTTC
many	TRBV7-9	-	TRBJ2-5	CASSPVGVTQYF	TGTGCCAGCAGCCCGGTGGGGGTGACCCAGTACTTC
many	TRBV9	-	TRBJ2-7	CASSPGDYEQYF	TGTGCCAGCAGCCCAGGGGACTACGAGCAGTACTTC
few	TRBV3-1	TRBD1	TRBJ1-1	CASSQVRQGGVAFF	TGTGCCAGCAGCCAAGTCCGACAGGGTGGGGTAGCTTTCTTT
few	TRBV20-1	TRBD2	TRBJ2-1	CSANPGTSGINEQFF	TGCAGTGCTAATCCCGGGACTAGCGGGATTAATGAGCAGTTCTTC
many	TRBV7-2	TRBD2	TRBJ2-1	CASSWRLAGDGNNEQFF	TGTGCCAGCAGCTGGAGACTAGCGGGGGACGGCAACAATGAGCAGTTCTTC
-	TRBV5-1	-	TRBJ2-7	CASSGNGVEQYF	TGCGCCAGCAGCGGGAACGGGGTAGAGCAGTACTTC
many	TRBV19	-	TRBJ1-1	CASSILGNTEAFF	TGTGCCAGTAGTATCCTGGGGAACACTGAAGCTTTCTTT
-	TRBV4-1	-	TRBJ2-5	CASSQDGGYQETQYF	TGCGCCAGCAGCCAAGATGGGGGGTACCAAGAGACCCAGTACTTC
once	TRBV12-3/TRBV12-4	-	TRBJ2-2	CASSLRVGATGELFF	TGTGCCAGCAGTTTAAGGGTCGGAGCAACCGGGGAGCTGTTTTTT
-	TRBV11-2	TRBD1	TRBJ2-7	CASSLLYDRGGPFREQYF	TGTGCCAGCAGCTTATTATACGACAGGGGAGGTCCCTTTCGCGAGCAGTACTTC
-	TRBV7-9	-	TRBJ2-2	CASSFPTGSVAGELFF	TGTGCCAGCAGCTTCCCTACAGGGAGTGTAGCCGGGGAGCTGTTTTTT
many	TRBV28	-	TRBJ2-2	CASSFFPSRSQGRANTGELFF	TGTGCCAGCAGTTTTTTTCCGTCCCGCAGCCAGGGTCGGGCGAACACCGGGGAGCTGTTTTTT
many	TRBV7-2	TRBD2	TRBJ2-7	CASSTSGLAGPYEQYF	TGTGCCAGCAGCACTTCGGGACTAGCGGGTCCCTACGAGCAGTACTTC
few	TRBV10-2	TRBD2	TRBJ2-1	CASRISGGDEQFF	TGCGCCAGCAGAATTAGCGGGGGGGATGAGCAGTTCTTC
many	TRBV5-1	-	TRBJ2-1	CASSLGPINEQFF	TGCGCCAGCAGTTTGGGCCCTATTAATGAGCAGTTCTTC
many	TRBV20-1	-	TRBJ1-1	CSALRGPGTEAFF	TGCAGTGCGTTACGGGGCCCGGGGACTGAAGCTTTCTTT
-	TRBV27	-	TRBJ2-1	CASSPPGRVDEQFF	TGTGCCAGCAGTCCTCCCGGCAGGGTAGATGAGCAGTTCTTC
few	TRBV6-1	-	TRBJ2-3	CASSEARATDTQYF	TGTGCCAGCAGTGAAGCGCGGGCCACAGATACGCAGTATTTT
few	TRBV11-2	TRBD2	TRBJ2-7	CASSSLAGGGEQYF	TGTGCCAGCAGCTCACTGGCGGGGGGCGGGGAGCAGTACTTC
many	TRBV5-1	-	TRBJ2-3	CASSLRLGQEDTQYF	TGCGCCAGCAGCTTGCGACTAGGGCAGGAAGATACGCAGTATTTT
-	TRBV7-2	-	TRBJ2-4	CASSLPGSQAKNIQYF	TGTGCCAGCAGCTTACCTGGATCGCAAGCCAAAAACATTCAGTACTTC
medium-sized	TRBV25-1	TRBD1	TRBJ1-2	CASSESGTGNGYTF	TGTGCCAGCAGTGAATCCGGGACAGGGAATGGCTACACCTTC
-	TRBV7-2	-	TRBJ2-3	CASSLNFLRLTDTQYF	TGTGCCAGCAGCTTAAATTTCCTTAGATTGACAGATACGCAGTATTTT
many	TRBV6-2/TRBV6-3	TRBD2	TRBJ2-3	CASRYSGVTDTQYF	TGTGCCAGCCGATACAGCGGGGTAACAGATACGCAGTATTTT
many	TRBV5-1	-	TRBJ1-2	CASSYRSAGAGYTF	TGCGCCAGCAGCTACAGGAGCGCCGGCGCGGGCTACACCTTC
many	TRBV20-1	TRBD2	TRBJ2-3	CSALAGGLGTDTQYF	TGCAGTGCTTTAGCGGGGGGGCTCGGGACAGATACGCAGTATTTT
few	TRBV7-2	-	TRBJ2-7	CASSSPIVPYEQYF	TGTGCCAGCAGCTCCCCCATCGTTCCCTACGAGCAGTACTTC
few	TRBV7-2	-	TRBJ2-3	CASSPYTTSTDTQYF	TGTGCCAGCAGTCCCTATACTACGAGCACAGATACGCAGTATTTT
few	TRBV4-2	-	TRBJ2-7	CASSHPRGEQYF	TGTGCCAGCAGCCACCCCCGAGGCGAGCAGTACTTC
once	TRBV6-4	TRBD1	TRBJ2-1	CASGRQGAEFF	TGTGCCAGCGGAAGACAGGGGGCAGAGTTCTTC
-	TRBV28	-	TRBJ1-3	CASSSPGGGHSGNTIYF	TGTGCCAGCAGCTCCCCCGGTGGGGGACACTCTGGAAACACCATATATTTT
many	TRBV28	TRBD1	TRBJ1-6	CASTTGQGRAPLHF	TGTGCCAGCACCACGGGACAGGGTCGGGCACCCCTCCACTTT
-	TRBV2	-	TRBJ1-2	CASSETRGGYTF	TGTGCCAGCAGTGAAACGAGAGGTGGCTACACCTTC
many	TRBV6-2/TRBV6-3	-	TRBJ2-5	CASRKDSQETQYF	TGTGCCAGCAGAAAGGACAGCCAAGAGACCCAGTACTTC
few	TRBV5-1	-	TRBJ2-7	CASSGRADSYEQYF	TGCGCCAGCAGCGGACGGGCTGACTCCTACGAGCAGTACTTC
many	TRBV27	TRBD2	TRBJ2-3	CASSASGRSTDTQYF	TGTGCCAGCAGTGCTAGCGGGAGAAGCACAGATACGCAGTATTTT